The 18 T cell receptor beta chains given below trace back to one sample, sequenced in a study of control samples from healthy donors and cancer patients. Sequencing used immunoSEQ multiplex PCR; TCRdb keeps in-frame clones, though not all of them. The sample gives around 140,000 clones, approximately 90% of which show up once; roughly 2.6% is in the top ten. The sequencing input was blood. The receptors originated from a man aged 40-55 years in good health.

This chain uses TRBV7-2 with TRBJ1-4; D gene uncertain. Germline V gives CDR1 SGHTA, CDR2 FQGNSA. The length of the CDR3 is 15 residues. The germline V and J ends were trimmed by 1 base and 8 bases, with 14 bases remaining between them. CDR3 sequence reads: CASSLDGLPREKLFF. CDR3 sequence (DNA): TGTGCCAGCAGCTTAGATGGTCTGCCTCGCGAAAAACTGTTTTTT.

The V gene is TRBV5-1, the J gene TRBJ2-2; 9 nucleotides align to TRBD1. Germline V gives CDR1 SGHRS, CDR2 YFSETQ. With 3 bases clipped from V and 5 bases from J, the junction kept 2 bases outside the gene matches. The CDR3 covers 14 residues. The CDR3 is CASSWGTGTGELFF. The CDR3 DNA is TGCGCCAGCAGCTGGGGGACAGGGACCGGGGAGCTGTTTTTT.

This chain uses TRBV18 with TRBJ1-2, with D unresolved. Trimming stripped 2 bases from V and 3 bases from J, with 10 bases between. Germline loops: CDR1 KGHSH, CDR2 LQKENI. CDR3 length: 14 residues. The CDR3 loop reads CASSPSRADYGYTF. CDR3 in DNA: TGTGCCAGCTCACCATCGCGGGCAGACTATGGCTACACCTTC.

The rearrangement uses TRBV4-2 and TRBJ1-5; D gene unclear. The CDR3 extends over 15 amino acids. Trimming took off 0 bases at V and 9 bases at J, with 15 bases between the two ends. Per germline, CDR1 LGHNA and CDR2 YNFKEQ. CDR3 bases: TGTGCCAGCAGCCAAGAAGGGCAGGTCCCAGGGCCCCAGCATTTT. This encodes CASSQEGQVPGPQHF.

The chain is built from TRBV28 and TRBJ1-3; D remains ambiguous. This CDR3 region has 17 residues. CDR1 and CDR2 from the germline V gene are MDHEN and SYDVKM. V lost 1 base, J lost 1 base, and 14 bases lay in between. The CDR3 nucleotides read TGTGCCAGCAGTTTATCCTCCGGACTGGCTTCTGGAAACACCATATATTTT. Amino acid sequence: CASSLSSGLASGNTIYF.

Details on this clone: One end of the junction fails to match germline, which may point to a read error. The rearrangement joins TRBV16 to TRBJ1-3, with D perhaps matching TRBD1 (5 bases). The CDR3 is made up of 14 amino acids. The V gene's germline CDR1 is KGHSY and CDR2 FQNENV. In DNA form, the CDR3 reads TGTGCCAGCAGCCCGCGCTTAATTAACCGGGGACCTGATTTT. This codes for CASSPRLINRGPDF.

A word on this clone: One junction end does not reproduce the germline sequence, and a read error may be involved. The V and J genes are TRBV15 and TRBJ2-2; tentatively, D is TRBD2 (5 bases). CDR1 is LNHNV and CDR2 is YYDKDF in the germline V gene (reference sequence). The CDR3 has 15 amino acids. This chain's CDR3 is CAASPRRGDTGELFF. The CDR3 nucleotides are TGTGCCGCCAGCCCCCGTCGGGGAGACACCGGGGAGCTGTTTTTT.

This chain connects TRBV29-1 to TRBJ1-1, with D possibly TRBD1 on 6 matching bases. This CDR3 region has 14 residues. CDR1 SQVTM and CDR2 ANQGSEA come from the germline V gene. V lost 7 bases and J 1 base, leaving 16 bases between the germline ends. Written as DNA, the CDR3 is TGCAGCGGGGGGGCAGGGGCGCCGAACACTGAAGCTTTCTTT. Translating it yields CSGGAGAPNTEAFF.

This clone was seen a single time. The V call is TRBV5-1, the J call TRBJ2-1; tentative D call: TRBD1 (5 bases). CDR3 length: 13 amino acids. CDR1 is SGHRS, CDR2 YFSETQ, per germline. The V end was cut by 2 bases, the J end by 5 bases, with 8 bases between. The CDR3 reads CASSLGANNEQFF. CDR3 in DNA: TGCGCCAGCAGCTTAGGGGCGAACAATGAGCAGTTCTTC.

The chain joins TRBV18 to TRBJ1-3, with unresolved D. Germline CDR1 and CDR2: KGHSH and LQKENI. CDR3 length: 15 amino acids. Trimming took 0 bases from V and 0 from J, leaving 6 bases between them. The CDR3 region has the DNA TGTGCCAGCTCACCACCGAGCCTCTCTGGAAACACCATATATTTT. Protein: CASSPPSLSGNTIYF.

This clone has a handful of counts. CDR3 sequence reads: CASRPDRAQIEAFF. The DNA for the CDR3 is TGTGCCAGCAGACCCGACAGGGCTCAGATTGAAGCTTTCTTT. This sequence joins TRBV7-9 and TRBJ1-1; 7 bases agree with TRBD1. Germline V lookup: CDR1 SEHNR, CDR2 FQNEAQ (reference sequence). The V segment lost 6 bases and the J segment 7 bases; nucleotides outside the gene matches: 11. This CDR3 has 14 amino acids.

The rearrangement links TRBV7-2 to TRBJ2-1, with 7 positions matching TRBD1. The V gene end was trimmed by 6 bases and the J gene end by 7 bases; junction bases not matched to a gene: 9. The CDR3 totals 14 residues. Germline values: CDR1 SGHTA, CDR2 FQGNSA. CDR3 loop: CASSHRTGSNEQFF. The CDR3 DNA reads TGTGCCAGCAGTCATAGGACAGGATCGAATGAGCAGTTCTTC.

The CDR3, as DNA: TGTGCCAGCAGCACCCACGGAGGGAGGGGTGCTGAAGCTTTCTTT. This codes for CASSTHGGRGAEAFF. This chain connects TRBV9 to TRBJ1-1, with D tentatively TRBD1 (5 bases). Germline V gene sequence: CDR1 SGDLS, CDR2 YYNGEE. The V gene lost 4 bases and the J gene lost 6 bases, with 19 bases spanning the gap. The CDR3 totals 15 residues.

CDR3 sequence (DNA): TGTGCCAGCACTCCCCAAGGGAGATATGAAAAACTGTTTTTT. This gives the protein CASTPQGRYEKLFF. The rearrangement joins TRBV25-1 to TRBJ1-4; D remains unclear. The CDR3 runs to 14 residues. V gave up 7 bases and J gave up 6 bases, with 15 bases separating them. Germline V CDR1 and CDR2: MGHDK, SYGVNS. The entire variable domain, with the rest obtained from reference TRBV25-1 and TRBJ1-4, is as follows: EADIYQTPRYLVIGTGKKITLECSQTMGHDKMYWYQQDPGMELHLIHYSYGVNSTEKGDLSSESTVSRIRTEHFPLTLESARPSHTSQYLCASTPQGRYEKLFFGSGTQLSVL.

This CDR3 reads CAWSAGDNQPQHF. DNA of the CDR3: TGTGCCTGGAGTGCAGGGGACAATCAGCCCCAGCATTTT. This chain links TRBV30 with TRBJ1-5; D is perhaps TRBD1 (6 bases). V dropped 1 base and J dropped 3 bases, with 7 bases sitting between them. The length of the CDR3 is 13 residues. Germline CDR1 reads GTSNPN; CDR2 reads SVGIG (reference sequence).

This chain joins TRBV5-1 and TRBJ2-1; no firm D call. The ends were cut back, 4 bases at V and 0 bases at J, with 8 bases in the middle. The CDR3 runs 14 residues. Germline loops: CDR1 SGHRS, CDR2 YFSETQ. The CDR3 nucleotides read TGCGCCAGCAGCCTACCGAGCTCCTACAATGAGCAGTTCTTC. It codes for CASSLPSSYNEQFF.

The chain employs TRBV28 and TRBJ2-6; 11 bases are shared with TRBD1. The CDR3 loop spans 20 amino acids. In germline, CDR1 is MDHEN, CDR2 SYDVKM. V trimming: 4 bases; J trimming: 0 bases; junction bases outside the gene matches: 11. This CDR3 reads CASSSPGQGVLSSGANVLTF. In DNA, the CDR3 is TGTGCCAGCAGTTCCCCGGGACAGGGGGTTTTAAGCTCTGGGGCCAACGTCCTGACTTTC. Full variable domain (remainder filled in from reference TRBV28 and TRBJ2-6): DVKVTQSSRYLVKRTGEKVFLECVQDMDHENMFWYRQDPGLGLRLIYFSYDVKMKEKGDIPEGYSVSREKKERFSLILESASTNQTSMYLCASSSPGQGVLSSGANVLTFGAGSRLTVL.

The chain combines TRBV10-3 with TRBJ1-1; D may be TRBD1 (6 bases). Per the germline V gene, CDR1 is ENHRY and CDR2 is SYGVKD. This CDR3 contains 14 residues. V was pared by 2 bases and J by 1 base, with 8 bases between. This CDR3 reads CAISERGANTEAFF. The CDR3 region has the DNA TGTGCCATCAGTGAGAGGGGGGCGAACACTGAAGCTTTCTTT.